The rows below give T cell receptor beta chains drawn from one sample of a study of PD-1 blockade in classical Hodgkin lymphoma. Repertoires were generated with immunoSEQ multiplex PCR, while TCRdb's copy carries only in-frame clones and drops some. The profile covers about 14,000 clones, with about 91% appearing a single time and 5% to 6.5% taken by the ten largest. The sequencing sample was made of CD8+ T cells from blood. The receptors were gathered from a human donor with classical Hodgkin lymphoma. Both conserved end residues are part of each CDR3. Each record gives: clone size, J gene, V gene, D gene, CDR3 protein, CDR3 DNA. The D gene is left open where the match is weak. Some rows mark clone size as missing; the rest say once, few, many or name a class of expanded clone.

abundance: -; j_gene: TRBJ1-2; v_gene: TRBV27; d_gene: TRBD1; CDR3aa: CASSPILPTGVFGYTF; CDR3nt: TGTGCCAGCAGTCCAATCCTCCCGACAGGGGTGTTTGGCTACACCTTC
abundance: -; j_gene: TRBJ2-5; v_gene: TRBV7-9; d_gene: -; CDR3aa: CASVLGTVETQYF; CDR3nt: TGTGCCAGCGTGCTGGGCACAGTGGAGACCCAGTACTTC
abundance: -; j_gene: TRBJ2-1; v_gene: TRBV7-9; d_gene: TRBD2; CDR3aa: CASSQMRGTSINEQFF; CDR3nt: TGTGCCAGCAGCCAAATGAGGGGGACTAGCATAAATGAGCAGTTCTTC
abundance: -; j_gene: TRBJ2-7; v_gene: TRBV10-3; d_gene: -; CDR3aa: CAISGVQEVYEQYF; CDR3nt: TGTGCCATCAGTGGAGTCCAAGAGGTTTACGAGCAGTACTTC
abundance: -; j_gene: TRBJ1-1; v_gene: TRBV5-4; d_gene: -; CDR3aa: CASSRDKDTEAFF; CDR3nt: TGTGCCAGCAGCCGGGACAAAGACACTGAAGCTTTCTTT
abundance: -; j_gene: TRBJ1-5; v_gene: TRBV4-1; d_gene: -; CDR3aa: CASSQSASGQPQHF; CDR3nt: TGCGCCAGCAGCCAGTCGGCTTCGGGACAGCCCCAGCATTTT
abundance: -; j_gene: TRBJ1-2; v_gene: TRBV15; d_gene: TRBD1; CDR3aa: CATSPIGTGRMGYTF; CDR3nt: TGTGCCACCAGCCCTATCGGGACAGGGAGGATGGGCTACACCTTC
abundance: -; j_gene: TRBJ1-5; v_gene: TRBV28; d_gene: -; CDR3aa: CAHAGSNQPQHF; CDR3nt: TGTGCCCATGCGGGAAGCAATCAGCCCCAGCATTTT
abundance: few; j_gene: TRBJ2-5; v_gene: TRBV6-1; d_gene: TRBD1; CDR3aa: CASSEATGGGSETQYF; CDR3nt: TGTGCCAGCAGTGAAGCGACAGGGGGCGGTTCAGAGACCCAGTACTTC
abundance: -; j_gene: TRBJ2-2; v_gene: TRBV27; d_gene: TRBD2; CDR3aa: CASRGTSGYTGELFF; CDR3nt: TGTGCCAGCAGAGGGACTAGCGGATACACCGGGGAGCTGTTTTTT
abundance: -; j_gene: TRBJ2-1; v_gene: TRBV7-6; d_gene: -; CDR3aa: CASSLARGRPPGNEQFF; CDR3nt: TGTGCCAGCAGCTTAGCGCGAGGCAGGCCCCCTGGGAATGAGCAGTTCTTC
abundance: -; j_gene: TRBJ2-1; v_gene: TRBV5-8; d_gene: TRBD2; CDR3aa: CASSLGTSSGSLSYNEQFF; CDR3nt: TGTGCCAGCAGCTTGGGTACCTCTAGCGGGAGCCTGTCGTACAATGAGCAGTTCTTC
abundance: -; j_gene: TRBJ1-4; v_gene: TRBV29-1; d_gene: -; CDR3aa: CSVQGLQEKLFF; CDR3nt: TGCAGCGTACAGGGTTTACAAGAAAAACTGTTTTTT
abundance: -; j_gene: TRBJ1-1; v_gene: TRBV6-5; d_gene: -; CDR3aa: CASSYGRNTEAFF; CDR3nt: TGTGCCAGCAGTTACGGCAGGAACACTGAAGCTTTCTTT
abundance: -; j_gene: TRBJ1-1; v_gene: TRBV7-3; d_gene: -; CDR3aa: CASSLGVEKGFTEAFF; CDR3nt: TGTGCCAGCAGCTTAGGAGTGGAGAAAGGATTTACTGAAGCTTTCTTT
abundance: -; j_gene: TRBJ2-1; v_gene: TRBV10-3; d_gene: TRBD2; CDR3aa: CAISPSGRVNEQFF; CDR3nt: TGTGCCATCAGCCCTAGCGGGAGGGTCAATGAGCAGTTCTTC
abundance: -; j_gene: TRBJ2-7; v_gene: TRBV5-1; d_gene: -; CDR3aa: CASSLTQGLTYEQYF; CDR3nt: TGCGCCAGCAGCTTGACGCAGGGTCTTACCTACGAGCAGTACTTC
abundance: -; j_gene: TRBJ2-3; v_gene: TRBV2; d_gene: TRBD2; CDR3aa: CATVSGRLPDTQYF; CDR3nt: TGTGCCACCGTGAGCGGGAGGCTCCCAGATACGCAGTATTTT
abundance: medium-sized; j_gene: TRBJ1-3; v_gene: TRBV13; d_gene: -; CDR3aa: CASSLSGPGNTIYF; CDR3nt: TGTGCCAGCAGCTTAAGTGGCCCTGGAAACACCATATATTTT
abundance: -; j_gene: TRBJ2-2; v_gene: TRBV27; d_gene: TRBD1; CDR3aa: CASRKDRGYTGELFF; CDR3nt: TGTGCCAGCAGGAAGGACAGGGGGTACACCGGGGAGCTGTTTTTT
abundance: -; j_gene: TRBJ2-5; v_gene: TRBV27; d_gene: TRBD2; CDR3aa: CASILGRGEGETQYF; CDR3nt: TGTGCCAGCATCCTAGGACGGGGGGAGGGAGAGACCCAGTACTTC
abundance: -; j_gene: TRBJ2-7; v_gene: TRBV4-1; d_gene: -; CDR3aa: CASSQDTSPYEQYF; CDR3nt: TGCGCCAGCAGCCAAGATACTAGCCCCTACGAGCAGTACTTC
abundance: -; j_gene: TRBJ1-2; v_gene: TRBV7-8; d_gene: -; CDR3aa: CASSLAGSGGYGYTF; CDR3nt: TGTGCCAGCAGCTTAGCGGGCAGCGGAGGCTATGGCTACACCTTC
abundance: -; j_gene: TRBJ2-1; v_gene: TRBV6-1; d_gene: TRBD2; CDR3aa: CASSEGLGLAGGYNEQFF; CDR3nt: TGTGCCAGCAGTGAAGGATTGGGACTAGCGGGAGGTTACAATGAGCAGTTCTTC
abundance: -; j_gene: TRBJ1-1; v_gene: TRBV6-6; d_gene: -; CDR3aa: CASSYGTEAFF; CDR3nt: TGTGCCAGCAGTTACGGCACTGAAGCTTTCTTT
abundance: -; j_gene: TRBJ2-1; v_gene: TRBV9; d_gene: -; CDR3aa: CASSLGLLDEQFF; CDR3nt: TGTGCCAGCAGCTTAGGACTTTTAGATGAGCAGTTCTTC
abundance: -; j_gene: TRBJ1-3; v_gene: TRBV6-1; d_gene: -; CDR3aa: CASSTSRALPNLYF; CDR3nt: TGTGCCAGCAGCACCTCCCGGGCACTGCCCAACCTATATTTT
abundance: once; j_gene: TRBJ1-3; v_gene: TRBV5-1; d_gene: TRBD1; CDR3aa: CASSLAGGRDTIYF; CDR3nt: TGCGCCAGCAGCTTGGCAGGGGGCCGAGACACCATATATTTT
abundance: -; j_gene: TRBJ2-3; v_gene: TRBV4-1; d_gene: -; CDR3aa: CASSARGQGVPITRADTQYF; CDR3nt: TGCGCCAGCAGCGCCCGAGGGCAGGGCGTCCCGATTACTAGGGCAGATACGCAGTATTTT
abundance: -; j_gene: TRBJ2-5; v_gene: TRBV21-1; d_gene: -; CDR3aa: CASSKVPAGYQETQYF; CDR3nt: TGTGCCAGCAGCAAAGTTCCAGCGGGTTACCAAGAGACCCAGTACTTC
abundance: -; j_gene: TRBJ2-3; v_gene: TRBV5-1; d_gene: -; CDR3aa: CASSFGPDAADTQYF; CDR3nt: TGCGCCAGCAGCTTCGGACCAGACGCCGCAGATACGCAGTATTTT
abundance: -; j_gene: TRBJ2-3; v_gene: TRBV6-1; d_gene: TRBD1; CDR3aa: CASSDEGAADTQYF; CDR3nt: TGTGCCAGCAGTGACGAGGGGGCAGCAGATACGCAGTATTTT
abundance: -; j_gene: TRBJ2-1; v_gene: TRBV7-9; d_gene: TRBD1; CDR3aa: CASSPSDRHEQFF; CDR3nt: TGTGCCAGCAGCCCGTCGGACAGGCATGAGCAGTTCTTC
abundance: -; j_gene: TRBJ2-7; v_gene: TRBV7-8; d_gene: -; CDR3aa: CASTLGDSYEQYF; CDR3nt: TGTGCCAGCACCTTGGGCGACTCCTACGAGCAGTACTTC
abundance: -; j_gene: TRBJ2-1; v_gene: TRBV11-2; d_gene: -; CDR3aa: CASSLVVGVGNEQFF; CDR3nt: TGTGCCAGCAGCTTAGTGGTGGGAGTGGGGAATGAGCAGTTCTTC
abundance: -; j_gene: TRBJ1-6; v_gene: TRBV6-1; d_gene: -; CDR3aa: CASSEAEETTSPLHF; CDR3nt: TGTGCCAGCAGTGAAGCTGAGGAGACTACTTCACCCCTCCACTTT
abundance: -; j_gene: TRBJ2-7; v_gene: TRBV5-6; d_gene: -; CDR3aa: CASSLGDDEQYF; CDR3nt: TGTGCCAGCAGCTTGGGGGATGACGAGCAGTACTTC
abundance: once; j_gene: TRBJ2-7; v_gene: TRBV7-9; d_gene: -; CDR3aa: CATDRPTYEQYF; CDR3nt: TGTGCCACCGACAGACCCACCTACGAGCAGTACTTC
abundance: once; j_gene: TRBJ1-2; v_gene: TRBV27; d_gene: TRBD1; CDR3aa: CASKSFGQEDRGYTF; CDR3nt: TGTGCCAGCAAATCGTTTGGACAGGAAGATAGAGGCTACACCTTC
abundance: -; j_gene: TRBJ2-2; v_gene: TRBV13; d_gene: -; CDR3aa: CASSLTAPGTGELFF; CDR3nt: TGTGCCAGCAGCTTAACGGCCCCGGGTACCGGGGAGCTGTTTTTT
abundance: -; j_gene: TRBJ2-4; v_gene: TRBV6-5; d_gene: TRBD2; CDR3aa: CASSYGGGRDIQYF; CDR3nt: TGTGCCAGCAGTTACGGGGGGGGTAGGGACATTCAGTACTTC
abundance: -; j_gene: TRBJ1-3; v_gene: TRBV7-9; d_gene: TRBD1; CDR3aa: CASTATDRGPSGNTIYF; CDR3nt: TGTGCCAGCACAGCTACCGACAGGGGGCCGTCTGGAAACACCATATATTTT
abundance: -; j_gene: TRBJ1-1; v_gene: TRBV4-2; d_gene: -; CDR3aa: CASSQDRGGVGDTEAFF; CDR3nt: TGTGCCAGCAGCCAAGATAGGGGAGGGGTGGGAGACACTGAAGCTTTCTTT
abundance: -; j_gene: TRBJ1-6; v_gene: TRBV14; d_gene: -; CDR3aa: CASSQEDGYNSPLHF; CDR3nt: TGTGCCAGCAGCCAAGAGGACGGGTATAATTCACCCCTCCACTTT
abundance: -; j_gene: TRBJ2-7; v_gene: TRBV11-1; d_gene: TRBD2; CDR3aa: CASSLGTSSHEQYF; CDR3nt: TGTGCCAGCAGCCTAGGGACTAGCAGCCACGAGCAGTACTTC
abundance: -; j_gene: TRBJ2-1; v_gene: TRBV19; d_gene: TRBD2; CDR3aa: CATSYFGLAGPFDEQFF; CDR3nt: TGTGCCACATCATACTTCGGACTAGCGGGACCTTTTGATGAGCAGTTCTTC
abundance: -; j_gene: TRBJ1-5; v_gene: TRBV5-1; d_gene: -; CDR3aa: CAGRGAPEHQPQHF; CDR3nt: TGCGCCGGACGTGGCGCGCCCGAGCATCAGCCCCAGCATTTT
abundance: few; j_gene: TRBJ2-1; v_gene: TRBV6-1; d_gene: -; CDR3aa: CASSSDTYNEQFF; CDR3nt: TGTGCCAGCAGTTCGGACACCTACAATGAGCAGTTCTTC
abundance: -; j_gene: TRBJ2-3; v_gene: TRBV13; d_gene: -; CDR3aa: CASSLEGDTQYF; CDR3nt: TGTGCCAGCAGCTTAGAGGGAGATACGCAGTATTTT
abundance: -; j_gene: TRBJ1-1; v_gene: TRBV19; d_gene: -; CDR3aa: CASSMAGPNTEAFF; CDR3nt: TGTGCCAGTAGTATGGCAGGGCCAAACACTGAAGCTTTCTTT
abundance: -; j_gene: TRBJ2-3; v_gene: TRBV11-3; d_gene: TRBD2; CDR3aa: CASSSRLAGEDTQYF; CDR3nt: TGTGCCAGCAGCTCCCGACTAGCGGGAGAGGATACGCAGTATTTT
abundance: -; j_gene: TRBJ1-1; v_gene: TRBV9; d_gene: -; CDR3aa: CASSTAGAPGTEAFF; CDR3nt: TGTGCCAGCAGCACCGCAGGGGCGCCGGGCACTGAAGCTTTCTTT
abundance: -; j_gene: TRBJ2-7; v_gene: TRBV7-9; d_gene: TRBD1; CDR3aa: CASSLDRWDRGGSYEQYF; CDR3nt: TGTGCCAGCAGTTTAGATAGGTGGGACAGGGGAGGATCCTACGAGCAGTACTTC
abundance: -; j_gene: TRBJ2-1; v_gene: TRBV6-5; d_gene: -; CDR3aa: CASSYGGAYNEQFF; CDR3nt: TGTGCCAGCAGTTACGGGGGTGCCTACAATGAGCAGTTCTTC
abundance: once; j_gene: TRBJ2-6; v_gene: TRBV4-1; d_gene: TRBD2; CDR3aa: CASSLKTSGRASGANVLTF; CDR3nt: TGCGCCAGCAGCCTTAAAACTAGCGGAAGGGCCTCTGGGGCCAACGTCCTGACTTTC
abundance: -; j_gene: TRBJ2-1; v_gene: TRBV6-6; d_gene: -; CDR3aa: CASSPREPGEQFF; CDR3nt: TGTGCCAGCAGCCCACGGGAGCCTGGTGAGCAGTTCTTC
abundance: -; j_gene: TRBJ2-2; v_gene: TRBV29-1; d_gene: TRBD2; CDR3aa: CSVRMVAGGSDTGELFF; CDR3nt: TGCAGCGTCCGAATGGTAGCGGGAGGGTCGGACACCGGGGAGCTGTTTTTT
abundance: once; j_gene: TRBJ2-5; v_gene: TRBV7-6; d_gene: TRBD1; CDR3aa: CASSLGAGGQETQYF; CDR3nt: TGTGCCAGCAGCTTAGGGGCAGGGGGCCAAGAGACCCAGTACTTC